This T cell receptor beta chain was found in a study of T-cell reconstitution after alpha-beta-depleted transplantation in children. Whole-study results and caveats: Two months or so post-transplant, alpha-beta T cells reportedly derived from several hundred expanded graft clones. Certain patients had high TCRbeta diversity at day 60, and it came from recipient T cells and thymic progenitors that survived.

The CDR3 is 19 amino acids. CDR1 is SGHTA and CDR2 is FQGNSA in the germline V gene. V lost 8 bases and J lost 0; bases outside the gene matches: 16. To note about this clonotype: Antigen specificity is unknown.

Unique molecular identifiers featured in how the TCRbeta library was prepared. TCRdb re-derived calls from the PCR reads in MiXCR, one entry per CDR3 protein. The profile covers under 850,000 distinct CDR3 sequences, with over 10% appearing a single time and about 0.79% taken by the ten largest. Sequenced here: PBMCs, sampled before TCRalphabeta/CD19-depleted stem cell transplant. This sequence was found in a girl aged 2 to 10 with congenital amegakaryocytic thrombocytopenia, due to receive a stem cell transplant. This chain links TRBV7-2 with TRBJ2-1, with 10 bases aligning to TRBD2. As DNA, the CDR3 is TGTGCCAGCCTAAAAAGGCGGGCTAGCGGGAGAACCTCCTACAATGAGCAGTTCTTC. Amino acid sequence: CASLKRRASGRTSYNEQFF.